This TCR beta chain is from a study of blood T cell repertoires in COVID-19. Looking at the study overall: Samples of COVID-19 (acute and convalescent) were obtained from the United States, Italy and Spain. PBMCs, B-cell-depleted T cells, or T cells were the source of the cDNA or gDNA that made up the material.

Sequenced by immunoSEQ multiplex PCR; TCRdb stores in-frame clones only, minus some. The data contain 90,000 to 150,000 clones, about 87% of them singletons. This CDR3 is built from 15 residues. The V gene's germline CDR1 is SGHTA and CDR2 FQGNSA. Trimming pared 5 bases from V and 4 bases from J, leaving 17 bases between. The chain recombines TRBV7-2 with TRBJ1-1; TRBD1 might be the D (5 bases). This TCR came from a woman aged 45-59 years with acute or convalescent COVID-19. The sequencing sample was made of peripheral blood. The CDR3 protein is CASSQGGHLITEAFF. CDR3 in DNA: TGTGCCAGCAGCCAAGGCGGACACCTTATCACTGAAGCTTTCTTT.